This T cell receptor beta chain was recovered during a study of blood T cells in healthy people across ages. This CDR3 is built from 14 residues. V gave up 10 bases and J gave up 8 bases; unmatched junction bases: 12. Germline CDR1 and CDR2: SNHLY and FYNNEI. Using a J-beta primer mix together with a sample-barcoded 5' primer, a second PCR was run for roughly 6 to 12 cycles. Each CDR3 protein is one row after TCRdb ran MiXCR on the 5' RACE reads. The data hold hundreds of thousands of distinct CDR3 sequences, with roughly 32% observed a single time. The chain recombines TRBV2 with TRBJ2-1; 9 bases fit TRBD2. The sequenced sample consisted of blood. This sequence was found in an elderly woman in good health. The CDR3 is CATAAGGLRDEQFF. As DNA, the CDR3 is TGTGCCACGGCGGCGGGGGGGCTTCGGGATGAGCAGTTCTTC.